This TCR beta chain was recovered during a study of a mutant IDH1 vaccine in newly diagnosed glioma. The sample's time point: week 47, end of study. What each vaccine dose contained was 300 ug of mutant IDH1 20-mer peptide, accompanied by topical imiquimod. The donors' diagnosis was new WHO grade 3 or 4 astrocytoma that was IDH1-mutant and ATRX-lost. This CDR3 is built from 15 residues. Germline V CDR1 and CDR2: SEHNR, FQNEAQ (reference sequence). J lost 7 bases, V lost 10 bases, and 16 bases had no gene match. TCRdb keeps only in-frame clones here, not all; method: immunoSEQ multiplex PCR. The sample has about 56,000 clones; less than 90% are singletons. Turning to this clone: Its antigen is still unknown.

The sample consisted of PBMCs, taken from a glioma patient whose treatment included an IDH1 peptide vaccine. The receptor was derived from a woman aged 45-65 years with glioma. V and J are TRBV7-9 and TRBJ2-5; 9 bases align to TRBD1. The CDR3 region has the DNA TGTGCCACTGGCGTCGGGGACAGGGCAATGGGGACCCAGTACTTC. Encoded protein: CATGVGDRAMGTQYF.